The source of this T cell receptor beta chain is a study of CD8+ T cells in alopecia areata. Looking at the study overall: Tofacitinib administration persisted for 6 to 18 months, succeeded by 6 months off drug. Severity in treated patients was scored by percentage of scalp area affected. Findings and limits, study-wide: Scalp clonality dropped significantly under tofacitinib, as did expanded CD8+ top-100 clones. Scalp sequencing captures resident alphabeta T cells of normal skin too.

Extraction and reverse transcription of RNA yielded cDNA as the sequencing template. Clones were read by immunoSEQ multiplex PCR, and TCRdb kept only the in-frame ones, dropping some. The repertoire holds approximately 160,000 clones, less than 70% seen once, with around 14% in the top ten. This clone is a singleton in its sample. Its antigen is not identified. Treatment here: oral pan-JAK inhibitor, 5-10 mg twice daily. CDR1 and CDR2 (germline): MNHEY, SMNVEV (reference sequence). With 6 bases removed from V and 1 base from J, the gap between germline ends came to 9 bases. This CDR3 spans 13 amino acids.

This clonotype was sampled from a human donor with alopecia areata. This sample comprised CD4+ T cells sorted from blood, obtained at week 24, from a patient treated with tofacitinib. V usage is TRBV27 and J usage is TRBJ2-5; no clear D gene. DNA for the CDR3: TGTGCCAGCAGCCGACTTAGCCAAGAGACCCAGTACTTC. It codes for CASSRLSQETQYF.